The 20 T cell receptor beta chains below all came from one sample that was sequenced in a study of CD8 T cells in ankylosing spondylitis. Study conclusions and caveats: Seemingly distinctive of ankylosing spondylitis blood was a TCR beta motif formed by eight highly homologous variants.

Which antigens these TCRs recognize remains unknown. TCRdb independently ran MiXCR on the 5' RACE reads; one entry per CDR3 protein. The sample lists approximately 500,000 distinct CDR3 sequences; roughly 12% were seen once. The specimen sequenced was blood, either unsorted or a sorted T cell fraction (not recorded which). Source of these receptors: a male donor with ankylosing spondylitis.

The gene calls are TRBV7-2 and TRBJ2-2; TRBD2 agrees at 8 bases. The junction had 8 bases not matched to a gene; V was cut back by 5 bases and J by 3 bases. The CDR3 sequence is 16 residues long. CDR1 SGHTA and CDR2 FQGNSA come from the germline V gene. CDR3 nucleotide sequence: TGTGCCAGCAGCAGACTAGCGAGTTTGTACACCGGGGAGCTGTTTTTT. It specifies CASSRLASLYTGELFF.

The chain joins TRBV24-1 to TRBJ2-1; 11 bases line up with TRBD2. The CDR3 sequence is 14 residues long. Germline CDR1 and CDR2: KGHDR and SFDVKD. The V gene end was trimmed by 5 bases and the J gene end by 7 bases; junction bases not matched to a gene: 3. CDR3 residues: CATSVAGGPNEQFF. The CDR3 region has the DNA TGTGCCACCAGTGTAGCGGGAGGGCCGAATGAGCAGTTCTTC.

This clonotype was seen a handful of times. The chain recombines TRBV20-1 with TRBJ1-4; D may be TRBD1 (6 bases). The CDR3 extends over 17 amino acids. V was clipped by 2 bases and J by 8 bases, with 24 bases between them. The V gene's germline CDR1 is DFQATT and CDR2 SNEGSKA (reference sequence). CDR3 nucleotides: TGCAGTGCTAGACCCCCTCAACAGGGCCGGGGGGGGGAAAAACTGTTTTTT. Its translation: CSARPPQQGRGGEKLFF.

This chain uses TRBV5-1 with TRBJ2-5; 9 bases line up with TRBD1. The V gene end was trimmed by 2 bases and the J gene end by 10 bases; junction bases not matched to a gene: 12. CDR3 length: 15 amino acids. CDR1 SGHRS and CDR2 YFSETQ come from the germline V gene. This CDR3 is CASSFWTGEIGDQYF. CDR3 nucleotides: TGCGCCAGCAGCTTCTGGACAGGGGAGATTGGTGACCAGTACTTC.

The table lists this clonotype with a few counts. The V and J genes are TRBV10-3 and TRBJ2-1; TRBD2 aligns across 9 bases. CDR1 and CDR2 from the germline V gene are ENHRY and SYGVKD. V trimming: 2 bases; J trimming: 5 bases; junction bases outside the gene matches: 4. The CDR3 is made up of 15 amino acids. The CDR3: CAISEGGLANNEQFF. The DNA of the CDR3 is TGTGCCATCAGTGAGGGCGGACTAGCGAACAATGAGCAGTTCTTC.

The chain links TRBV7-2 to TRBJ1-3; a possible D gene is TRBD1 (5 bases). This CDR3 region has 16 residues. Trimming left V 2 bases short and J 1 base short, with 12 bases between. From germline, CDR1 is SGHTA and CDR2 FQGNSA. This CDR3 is CASSLTSGPSGNTIYF. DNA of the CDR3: TGTGCCAGCAGCTTAACTTCGGGACCATCTGGAAACACCATATATTTT.

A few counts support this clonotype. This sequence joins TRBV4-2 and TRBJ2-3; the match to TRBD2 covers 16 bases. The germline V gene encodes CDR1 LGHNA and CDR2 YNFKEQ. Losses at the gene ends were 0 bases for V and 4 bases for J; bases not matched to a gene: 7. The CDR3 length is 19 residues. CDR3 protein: CASSQDGTSGRAKADTQYF. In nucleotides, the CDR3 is TGTGCCAGCAGCCAAGATGGGACTAGCGGGAGGGCCAAGGCAGATACGCAGTATTTT.

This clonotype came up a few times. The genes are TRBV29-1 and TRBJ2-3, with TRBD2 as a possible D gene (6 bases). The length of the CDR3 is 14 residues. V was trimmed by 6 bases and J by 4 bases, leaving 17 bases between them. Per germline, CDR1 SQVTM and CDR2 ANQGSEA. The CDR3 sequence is CSVGVGGSADTQYF. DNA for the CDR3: TGCAGCGTGGGGGTGGGGGGATCCGCAGATACGCAGTATTTT.

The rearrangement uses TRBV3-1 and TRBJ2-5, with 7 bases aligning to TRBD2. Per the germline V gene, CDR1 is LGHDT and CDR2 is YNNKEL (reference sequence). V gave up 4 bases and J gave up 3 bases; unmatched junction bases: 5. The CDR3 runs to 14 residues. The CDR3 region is CASSPLASKETQYF. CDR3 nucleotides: TGTGCCAGCAGCCCACTAGCGTCAAAAGAGACCCAGTACTTC.

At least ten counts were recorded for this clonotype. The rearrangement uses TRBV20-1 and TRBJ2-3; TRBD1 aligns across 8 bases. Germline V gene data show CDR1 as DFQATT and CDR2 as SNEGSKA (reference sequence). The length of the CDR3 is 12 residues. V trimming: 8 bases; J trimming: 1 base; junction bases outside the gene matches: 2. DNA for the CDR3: TGCAGTATGACAGGGGGCACAGATACGCAGTATTTT. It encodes CSMTGGTDTQYF.

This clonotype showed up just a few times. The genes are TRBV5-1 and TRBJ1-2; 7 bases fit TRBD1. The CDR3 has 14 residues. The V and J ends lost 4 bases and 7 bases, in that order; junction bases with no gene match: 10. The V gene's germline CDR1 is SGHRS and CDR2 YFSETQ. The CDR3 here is CASSRGTEGVGYTF. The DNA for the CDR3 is TGCGCCAGCAGCAGAGGGACAGAGGGGGTTGGCTACACCTTC.

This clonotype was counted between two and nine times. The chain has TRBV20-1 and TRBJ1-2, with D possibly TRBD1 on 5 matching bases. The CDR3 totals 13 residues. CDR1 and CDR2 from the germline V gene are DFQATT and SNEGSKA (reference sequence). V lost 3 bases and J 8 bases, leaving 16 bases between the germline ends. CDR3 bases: TGCAGTGCTAGGGAGGGTCGGGGGAACGGCTACACCTTC. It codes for CSAREGRGNGYTF.

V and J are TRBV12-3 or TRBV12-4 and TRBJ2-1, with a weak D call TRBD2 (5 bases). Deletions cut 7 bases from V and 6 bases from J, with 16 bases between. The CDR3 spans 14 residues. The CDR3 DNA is TGTGCCAGCACCCTTGTCGGCGGGTTCAATGAGCAGTTCTTC. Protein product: CASTLVGGFNEQFF.

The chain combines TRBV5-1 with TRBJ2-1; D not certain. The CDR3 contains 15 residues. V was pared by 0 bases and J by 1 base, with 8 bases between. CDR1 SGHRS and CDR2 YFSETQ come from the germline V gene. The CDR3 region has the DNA TGCGCCAGCAGCTTGGTGAGCCTATCCTACAATGAGCAGTTCTTC. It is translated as CASSLVSLSYNEQFF.

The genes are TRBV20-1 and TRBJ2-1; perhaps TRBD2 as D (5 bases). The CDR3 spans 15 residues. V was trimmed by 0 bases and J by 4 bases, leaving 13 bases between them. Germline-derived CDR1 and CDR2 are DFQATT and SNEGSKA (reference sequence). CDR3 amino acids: CSAREGRTGYNEQFF. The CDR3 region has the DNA TGCAGTGCTAGAGAGGGCAGGACTGGATACAATGAGCAGTTCTTC.

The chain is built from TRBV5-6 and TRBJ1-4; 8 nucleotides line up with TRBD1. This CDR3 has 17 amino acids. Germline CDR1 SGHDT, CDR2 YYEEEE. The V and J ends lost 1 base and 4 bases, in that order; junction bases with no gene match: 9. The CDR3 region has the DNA TGTGCCAGCAGCTTGACCCACGGGGACAGGCTTAATGAAAAACTGTTTTTT. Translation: CASSLTHGDRLNEKLFF.

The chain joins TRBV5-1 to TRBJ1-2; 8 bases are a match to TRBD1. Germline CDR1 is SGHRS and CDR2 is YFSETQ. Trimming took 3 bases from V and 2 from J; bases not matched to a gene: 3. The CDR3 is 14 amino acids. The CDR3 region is CASSSGQVNYGYTF. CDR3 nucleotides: TGCGCCAGCAGCTCGGGACAGGTGAACTATGGCTACACCTTC.

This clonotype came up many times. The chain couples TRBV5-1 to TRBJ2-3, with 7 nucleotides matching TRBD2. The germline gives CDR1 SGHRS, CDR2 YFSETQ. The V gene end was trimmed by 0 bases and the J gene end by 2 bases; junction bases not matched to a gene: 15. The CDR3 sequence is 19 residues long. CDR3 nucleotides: TGCGCCAGCAGCTTGGTGGCTAGCGGAAATCTCAAGGACACAGATACGCAGTATTTT. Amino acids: CASSLVASGNLKDTDTQYF.

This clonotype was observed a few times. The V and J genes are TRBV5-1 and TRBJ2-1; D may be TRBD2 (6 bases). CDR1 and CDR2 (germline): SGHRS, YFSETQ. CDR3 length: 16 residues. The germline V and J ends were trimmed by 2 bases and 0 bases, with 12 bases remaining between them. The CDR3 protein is CASSFTGDISYNEQFF. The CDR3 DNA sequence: TGCGCCAGCAGCTTCACGGGAGATATCTCCTACAATGAGCAGTTCTTC. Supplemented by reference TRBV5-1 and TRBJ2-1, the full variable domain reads KAGVTQTPRYLIKTRGQQVTLSCSPISGHRSVSWYQQTPGQGLQFLFEYFSETQRNKGNFPGRFSGRQFSNSRSEMNVSTLELGDSALYLCASSFTGDISYNEQFFGPGTRLTVL.

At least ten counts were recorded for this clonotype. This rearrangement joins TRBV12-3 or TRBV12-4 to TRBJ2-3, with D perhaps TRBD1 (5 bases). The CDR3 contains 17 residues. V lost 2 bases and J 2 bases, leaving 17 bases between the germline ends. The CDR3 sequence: CASSLLAGATPTDTQYF. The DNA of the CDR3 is TGTGCCAGCAGTTTATTGGCTGGGGCTACCCCCACAGATACGCAGTATTTT.